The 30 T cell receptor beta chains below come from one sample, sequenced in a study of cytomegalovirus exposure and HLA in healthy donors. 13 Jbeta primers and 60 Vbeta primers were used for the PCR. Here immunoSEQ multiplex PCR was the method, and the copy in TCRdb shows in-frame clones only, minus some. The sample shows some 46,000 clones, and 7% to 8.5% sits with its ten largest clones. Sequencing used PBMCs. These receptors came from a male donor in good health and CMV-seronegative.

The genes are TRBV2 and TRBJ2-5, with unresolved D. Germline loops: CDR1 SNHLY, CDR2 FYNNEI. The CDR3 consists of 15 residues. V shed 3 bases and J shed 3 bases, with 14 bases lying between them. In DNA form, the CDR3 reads TGTGCCAGCAGTGACCGTAGAAGTCGAGAAGAGACCCAGTACTTC. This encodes CASSDRRSREETQYF.

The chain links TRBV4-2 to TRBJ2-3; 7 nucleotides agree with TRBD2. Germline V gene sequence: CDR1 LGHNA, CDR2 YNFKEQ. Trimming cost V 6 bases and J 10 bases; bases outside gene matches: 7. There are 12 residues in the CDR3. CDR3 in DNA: TGTGCCAGCAGTCCCACTAGCGAGGCGCAGTATTTT. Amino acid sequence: CASSPTSEAQYF.

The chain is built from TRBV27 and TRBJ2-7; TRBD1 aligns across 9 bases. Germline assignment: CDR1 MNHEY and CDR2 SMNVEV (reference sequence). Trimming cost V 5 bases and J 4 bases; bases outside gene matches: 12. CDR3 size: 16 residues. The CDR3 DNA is TGTGCCAGCAGTCCTGGACAGGGGATAAGTATTTACGAGCAGTACTTC. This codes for CASSPGQGISIYEQYF.

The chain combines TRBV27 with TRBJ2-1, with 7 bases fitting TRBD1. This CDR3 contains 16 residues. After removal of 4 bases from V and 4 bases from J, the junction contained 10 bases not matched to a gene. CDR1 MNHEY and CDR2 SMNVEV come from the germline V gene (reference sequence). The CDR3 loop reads CASSSEGARFYNEQFF. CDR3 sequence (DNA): TGTGCCAGCAGTTCAGAGGGGGCCCGTTTTTACAATGAGCAGTTCTTC.

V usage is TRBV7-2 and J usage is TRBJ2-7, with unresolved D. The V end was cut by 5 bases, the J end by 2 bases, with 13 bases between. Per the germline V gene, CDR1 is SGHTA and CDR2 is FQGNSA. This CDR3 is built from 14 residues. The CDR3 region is CASSLTRLAYEQYF. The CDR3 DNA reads TGTGCCAGCAGCCTCACCCGGCTAGCCTACGAGCAGTACTTC.

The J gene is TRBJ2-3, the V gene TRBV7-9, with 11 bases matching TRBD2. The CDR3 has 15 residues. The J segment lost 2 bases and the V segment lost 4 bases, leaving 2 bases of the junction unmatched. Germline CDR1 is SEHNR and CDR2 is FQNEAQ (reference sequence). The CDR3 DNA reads TGTGCCAGCAGCTCTAGCGGGAGGCCCACAGATACGCAGTATTTT. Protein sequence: CASSSSGRPTDTQYF.

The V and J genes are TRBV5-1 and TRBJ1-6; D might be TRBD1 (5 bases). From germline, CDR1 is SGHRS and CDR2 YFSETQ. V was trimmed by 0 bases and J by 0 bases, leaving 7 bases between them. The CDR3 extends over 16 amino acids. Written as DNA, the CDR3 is TGCGCCAGCAGCTTGGGGGGCAGCTCCTATAATTCACCCCTCCACTTT. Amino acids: CASSLGGSSYNSPLHF.

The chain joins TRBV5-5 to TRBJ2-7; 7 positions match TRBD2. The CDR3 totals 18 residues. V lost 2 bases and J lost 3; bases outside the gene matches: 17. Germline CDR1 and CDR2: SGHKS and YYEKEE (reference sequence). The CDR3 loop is CASSFRAGGPGGGYEQYF. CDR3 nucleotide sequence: TGTGCCAGCAGCTTCCGGGCCGGGGGTCCGGGAGGCGGCTACGAGCAGTACTTC. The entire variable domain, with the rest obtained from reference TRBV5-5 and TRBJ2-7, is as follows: DAGVTQSPTHLIKTRGQQVTLRCSPISGHKSVSWYQQVLGQGPQFIFQYYEKEERGRGNFPDRFSARQFPNYSSELNVNALLLGDSALYLCASSFRAGGPGGGYEQYFGPGTRLTVT.

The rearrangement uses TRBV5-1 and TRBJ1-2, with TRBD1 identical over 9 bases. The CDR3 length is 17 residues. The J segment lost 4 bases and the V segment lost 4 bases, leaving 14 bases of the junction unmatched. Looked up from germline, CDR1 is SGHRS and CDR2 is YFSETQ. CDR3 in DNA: TGCGCCAGCAGCAGAATGGACAGGGGCGATCTTAGCTATGGCTACACCTTC. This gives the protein CASSRMDRGDLSYGYTF.

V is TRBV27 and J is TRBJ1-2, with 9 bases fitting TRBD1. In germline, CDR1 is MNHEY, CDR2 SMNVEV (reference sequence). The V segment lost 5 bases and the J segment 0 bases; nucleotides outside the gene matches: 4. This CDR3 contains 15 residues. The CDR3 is CASSPRTGANYGYTF. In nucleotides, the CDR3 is TGTGCCAGCAGTCCCCGGACAGGGGCTAACTATGGCTACACCTTC.

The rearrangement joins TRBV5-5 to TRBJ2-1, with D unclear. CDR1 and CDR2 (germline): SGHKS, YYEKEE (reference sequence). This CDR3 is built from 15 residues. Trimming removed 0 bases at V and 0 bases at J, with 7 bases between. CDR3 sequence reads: CASSLDWSSYNEQFF. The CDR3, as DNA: TGTGCCAGCAGCTTGGACTGGAGCTCCTACAATGAGCAGTTCTTC. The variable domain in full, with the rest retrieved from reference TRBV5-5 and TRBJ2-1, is DAGVTQSPTHLIKTRGQQVTLRCSPISGHKSVSWYQQVLGQGPQFIFQYYEKEERGRGNFPDRFSARQFPNYSSELNVNALLLGDSALYLCASSLDWSSYNEQFFGPGTRLTVL.

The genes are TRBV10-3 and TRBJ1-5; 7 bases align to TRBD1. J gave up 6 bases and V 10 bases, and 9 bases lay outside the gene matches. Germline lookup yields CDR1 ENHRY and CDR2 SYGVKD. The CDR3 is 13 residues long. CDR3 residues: CATRGGFGQPQHF. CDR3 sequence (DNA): TGTGCCACCAGGGGGGGGTTCGGTCAGCCCCAGCATTTT.

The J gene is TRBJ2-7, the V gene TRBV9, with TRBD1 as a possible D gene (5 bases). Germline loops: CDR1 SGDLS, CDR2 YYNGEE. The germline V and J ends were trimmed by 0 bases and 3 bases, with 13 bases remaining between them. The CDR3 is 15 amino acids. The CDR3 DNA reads TGTGCCAGCAGCGTAGATCAAGGGGCAAGCTACGAGCAGTACTTC. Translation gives CASSVDQGASYEQYF.

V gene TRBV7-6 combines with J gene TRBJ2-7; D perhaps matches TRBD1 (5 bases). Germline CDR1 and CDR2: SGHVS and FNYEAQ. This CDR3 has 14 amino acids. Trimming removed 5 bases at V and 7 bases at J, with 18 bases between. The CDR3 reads CASSREMLGREQYF. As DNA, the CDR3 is TGTGCCAGCAGCCGCGAGATGTTGGGGCGAGAGCAGTACTTC.

DNA for the CDR3: TGCGCCAGCAGCCCGCAGGTGACTAACTATGGCTACACCTTC. It codes for CASSPQVTNYGYTF. The rearrangement uses TRBV4-1 and TRBJ1-2; no definite D call. From germline, CDR1 is MGHRA and CDR2 YSYEKL. The CDR3 loop spans 14 amino acids. V was cut by 4 bases and J by 0 bases, with 9 bases left in between.

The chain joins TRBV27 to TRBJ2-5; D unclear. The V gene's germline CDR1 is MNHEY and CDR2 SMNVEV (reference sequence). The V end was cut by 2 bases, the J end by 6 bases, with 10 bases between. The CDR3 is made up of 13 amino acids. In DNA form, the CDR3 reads TGTGCCAGCAGTTTAGCGCGAGAAAAGACCCAGTACTTC. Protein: CASSLAREKTQYF.

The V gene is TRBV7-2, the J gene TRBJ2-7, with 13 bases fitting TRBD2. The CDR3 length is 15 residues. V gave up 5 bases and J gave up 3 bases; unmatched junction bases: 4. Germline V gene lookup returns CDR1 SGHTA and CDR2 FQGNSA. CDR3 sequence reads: CASSPGLAGVYEQYF. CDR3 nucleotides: TGTGCCAGCAGCCCTGGACTAGCGGGAGTCTACGAGCAGTACTTC.

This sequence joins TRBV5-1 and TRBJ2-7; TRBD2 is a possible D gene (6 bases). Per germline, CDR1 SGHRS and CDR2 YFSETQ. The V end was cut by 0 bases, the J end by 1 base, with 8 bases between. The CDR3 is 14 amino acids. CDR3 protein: CASSLDGSSYEQYF. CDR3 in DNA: TGCGCCAGCAGCTTGGACGGGAGTTCCTACGAGCAGTACTTC.

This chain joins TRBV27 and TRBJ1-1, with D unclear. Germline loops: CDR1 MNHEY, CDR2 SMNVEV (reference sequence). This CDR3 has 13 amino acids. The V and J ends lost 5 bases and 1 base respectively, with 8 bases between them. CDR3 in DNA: TGTGCCAGCAGTCCCAGGAAGAACACTGAAGCTTTCTTT. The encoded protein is CASSPRKNTEAFF.

CDR3 amino acids: CASSPRGTREQYF. The DNA for the CDR3 is TGTGCCAGCAGTCCCAGGGGGACAAGGGAGCAGTACTTC. The V and J genes are TRBV28 and TRBJ2-7, with 7 bases identical to TRBD1. CDR1 and CDR2 (germline): MDHEN, SYDVKM. The V and J ends lost 5 bases and 7 bases, in that order; junction bases with no gene match: 8. This CDR3 comprises 13 residues.

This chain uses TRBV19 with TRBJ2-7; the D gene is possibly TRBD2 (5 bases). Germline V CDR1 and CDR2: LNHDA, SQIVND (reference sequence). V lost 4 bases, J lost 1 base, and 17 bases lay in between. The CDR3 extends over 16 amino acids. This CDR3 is CASSNPRRGRSYEQYF. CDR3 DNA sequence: TGTGCCAGTAGTAACCCCCGTAGAGGGAGATCCTACGAGCAGTACTTC.

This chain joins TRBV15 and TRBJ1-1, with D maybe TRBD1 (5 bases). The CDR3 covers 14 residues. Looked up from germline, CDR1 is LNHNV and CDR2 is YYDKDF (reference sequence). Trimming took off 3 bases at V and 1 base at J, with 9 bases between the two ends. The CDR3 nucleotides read TGTGCCACCAGCAGGGGGGAGGGGAACACTGAAGCTTTCTTT. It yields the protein CATSRGEGNTEAFF.

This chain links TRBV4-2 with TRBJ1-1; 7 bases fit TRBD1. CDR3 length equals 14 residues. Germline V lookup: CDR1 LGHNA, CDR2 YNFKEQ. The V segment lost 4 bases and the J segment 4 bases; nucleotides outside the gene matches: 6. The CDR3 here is CASSRPGQITEAFF. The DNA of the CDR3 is TGTGCCAGCAGCCGCCCGGGACAGATCACTGAAGCTTTCTTT.

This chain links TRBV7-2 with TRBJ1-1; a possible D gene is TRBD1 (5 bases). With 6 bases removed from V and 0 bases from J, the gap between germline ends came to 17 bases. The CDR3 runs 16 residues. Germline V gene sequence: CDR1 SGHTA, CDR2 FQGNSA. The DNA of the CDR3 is TGTGCCAGCAGTTTAATTCCTCAGGGTTTGAACACTGAAGCTTTCTTT. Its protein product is CASSLIPQGLNTEAFF.

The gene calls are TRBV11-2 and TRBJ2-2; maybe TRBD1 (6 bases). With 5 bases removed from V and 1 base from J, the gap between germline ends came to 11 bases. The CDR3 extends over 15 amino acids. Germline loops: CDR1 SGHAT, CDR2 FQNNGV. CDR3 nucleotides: TGTGCCAGCAGCACAGTCAGGGGGAACACCGGGGAGCTGTTTTTT. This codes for CASSTVRGNTGELFF. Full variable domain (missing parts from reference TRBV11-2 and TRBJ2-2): EAGVAQSPRYKIIEKRQSVAFWCNPISGHATLYWYQQILGQGPKLLIQFQNNGVVDDSQLPKDRFSAERLKGVDSTLKIQPAKLEDSAVYLCASSTVRGNTGELFFGEGSRLTVL.

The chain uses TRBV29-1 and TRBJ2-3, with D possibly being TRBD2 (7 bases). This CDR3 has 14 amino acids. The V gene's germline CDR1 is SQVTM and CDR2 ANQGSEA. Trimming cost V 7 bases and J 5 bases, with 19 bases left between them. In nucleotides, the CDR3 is TGCAGCGGTGGGGGCGGGAGCCGGGGAGATACGCAGTATTTT. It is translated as CSGGGGSRGDTQYF.

CDR3 sequence reads: CASSAERGTDTQYF. The CDR3, as DNA: TGTGCCAGCAGTGCGGAGCGGGGCACAGATACGCAGTATTTT. The chain carries TRBV6-4 and TRBJ2-3; D is perhaps TRBD2 (6 bases). The CDR3 extends over 14 amino acids. Trimming removed 4 bases from V and 1 base from J, with 9 bases in between. CDR1 is MRHNA and CDR2 is SNTAGT in the germline V gene.

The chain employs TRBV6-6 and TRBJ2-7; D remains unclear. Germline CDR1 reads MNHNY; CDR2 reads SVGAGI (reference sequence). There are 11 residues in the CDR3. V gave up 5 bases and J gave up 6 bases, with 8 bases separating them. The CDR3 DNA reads TGTGCCAGCAGTCCCCGGGTCGAGCAGTACTTC. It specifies CASSPRVEQYF.

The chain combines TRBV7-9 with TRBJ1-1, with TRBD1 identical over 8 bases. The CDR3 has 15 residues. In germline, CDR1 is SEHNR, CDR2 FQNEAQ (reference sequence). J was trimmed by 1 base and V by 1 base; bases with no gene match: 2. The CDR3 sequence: CASSLGTGWNTEAFF. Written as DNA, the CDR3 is TGTGCCAGCAGCTTAGGGACAGGGTGGAACACTGAAGCTTTCTTT.

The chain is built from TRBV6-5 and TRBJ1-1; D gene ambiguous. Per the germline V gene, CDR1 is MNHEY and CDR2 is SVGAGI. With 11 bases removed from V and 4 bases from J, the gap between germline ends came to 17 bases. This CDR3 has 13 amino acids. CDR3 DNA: TGTGCCGTTGGGGAGGTGTCGGGCACTGAAGCTTTCTTT. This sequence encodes CAVGEVSGTEAFF.